Listed here are 13 T cell receptor beta chains from one sample, sequenced in a study of shared clonotypes between healthy human individuals. TCRdb keeps only in-frame clones here, not all; method: immunoSEQ multiplex PCR. The sample contains about 1 million clones, more than 65% of which appear only once. The sequenced sample consisted of memory CD4+ T cells sorted from blood. Subset in this sample: CD45RA-negative fraction. These receptors came from a man aged 18 to 29 in good health.

This clone was seen a single time. For the CDR3, the DNA is TGTGCCAGCTCACCCAGCCGCCAGGACCCAAACATTCAGTACTTC. Protein: CASSPSRQDPNIQYF. The V call is TRBV18, the J call TRBJ2-4; no definite D call. This CDR3 is built from 15 residues. With 3 bases removed from V and 6 bases from J, the gap between germline ends came to 15 bases. The V gene's germline CDR1 is KGHSH and CDR2 LQKENI.

This rearrangement joins TRBV9 to TRBJ2-5; D could derive from TRBD1 or TRBD2 (5 bases each). Germline loops: CDR1 SGDLS, CDR2 YYNGEE. There are 13 residues in the CDR3. Deletions cut 2 bases from V and 7 bases from J, with 12 bases between. Here the CDR3 DNA reads TGTGCCAGCAGCGTCGGGACCGAAGGGACCCAGTACTTC. As protein: CASSVGTEGTQYF. Supplemented by reference TRBV9 and TRBJ2-5, the full variable domain reads DSGVTQTPKHLITATGQRVTLRCSPRSGDLSVYWYQQSLDQGLQFLIQYYNGEERAKGNILERFSAQQFPDLHSELNLSSLELGDSALYFCASSVGTEGTQYFGPGTRLLVL.

A single count supports this clone. The genes are TRBV11-3 and TRBJ1-2; TRBD1 aligns across 9 bases. With V trimmed by 3 bases and J by 5 bases, 4 bases remained unmatched. The germline V gene encodes CDR1 SGHNT and CDR2 YENEEA. This CDR3 has 14 amino acids. Here the CDR3 DNA reads TGTGCCAGCAGCTTGGGACAGGGAAAATATGGCTACACCTTC. Its protein product is CASSLGQGKYGYTF.

This chain links TRBV7-9 with TRBJ1-1; no clear D. Germline assignment: CDR1 SEHNR and CDR2 FQNEAQ (reference sequence). V shed 6 bases and J shed 4 bases, with 12 bases lying between them. The CDR3 runs to 13 residues. The CDR3 is CASRTGVSTEAFF. In DNA form, the CDR3 reads TGTGCCAGCAGGACCGGGGTGAGCACTGAAGCTTTCTTT.

As regards this clone: Different DNA sequences within this sample yield the same CDR3. This rearrangement joins TRBV7-9 to TRBJ2-7; unclear D gene. Germline CDR1 SEHNR, CDR2 FQNEAQ (reference sequence). V was shortened by 1 base and J by 0 bases, with 7 bases between the two germline ends. The CDR3 sequence is 14 residues long. CDR3 in amino acids: CASSLGPLSYEQYF. The CDR3 DNA reads as TGTGCCAGCAGCTTAGGGCCGCTCTCCTACGAGCAGTACTTC.

The V and J genes are TRBV6-5 and TRBJ1-2; D unresolved. Trimming took 6 bases from V and 6 from J, leaving 11 bases between them. The CDR3 loop spans 12 amino acids. Germline values: CDR1 MNHEY, CDR2 SVGAGI. This CDR3 is CASSSLGHGYTF. CDR3 in DNA: TGTGCCAGCAGCTCCCTCGGGCATGGCTACACCTTC.

The chain links TRBV28 to TRBJ2-1; D ambiguous. Trimming shortened V by 3 bases and J by 0 bases, and 12 bases separated the two germline ends. Germline-derived CDR1 and CDR2 are MDHEN and SYDVKM. This CDR3 region has 16 residues. The CDR3 DNA is TGTGCCAGCAGTTTTACAGCTGCTGGCTCCTACAATGAGCAGTTCTTC. Its translation: CASSFTAAGSYNEQFF.

The sample holds a few counts of this clone. The chain carries TRBV29-1 and TRBJ1-1; D unclear. Germline lookup yields CDR1 SQVTM and CDR2 ANQGSEA. This CDR3 is built from 13 residues. Trimming stripped 3 bases from V and 3 bases from J, with 11 bases between. The CDR3 DNA follows: TGCAGCGTTGACCCTCAGTGGGACACTGAAGCTTTCTTT. It is translated as CSVDPQWDTEAFF. The variable domain in full, completed from reference TRBV29-1 and TRBJ1-1, reads SAVISQKPSRDICQRGTSLTIQCQVDSQVTMMFWYRQQPGQSLTLIATANQGSEATYESGFVIDKFPISRPNLTFSTLTVSNMSPEDSSIYLCSVDPQWDTEAFFGQGTRLTVV.

The genes are TRBV5-4 and TRBJ1-1; D remains ambiguous. This CDR3 spans 14 amino acids. From germline, CDR1 is SGHNT and CDR2 YYREEE (reference sequence). With 2 bases removed from V and 6 bases from J, the gap between germline ends came to 14 bases. CDR3 in DNA: TGTGCCAGCAGCTTTGCCTGGCGGGGTGCTGAAGCTTTCTTT. Translation gives CASSFAWRGAEAFF. The variable domain in full, with the rest retrieved from reference TRBV5-4 and TRBJ1-1, is ETGVTQSPTHLIKTRGQQVTLRCSSQSGHNTVSWYQQALGQGPQFIFQYYREEENGRGNFPPRFSGLQFPNYSSELNVNALELDDSALYLCASSFAWRGAEAFFGQGTRLTVV.

Concerning this clone itself: This sample includes further DNA sequences coding for the same CDR3. The chain combines TRBV7-2 with TRBJ2-3; no definite D call. Trimming shortened V by 0 bases and J by 0 bases, and 4 bases separated the two germline ends. The CDR3 length is 14 residues. The V gene's germline CDR1 is SGHTA and CDR2 FQGNSA. The CDR3 DNA sequence: TGTGCCAGCAGCTTAGCGCACAGCACAGATACGCAGTATTTT. Translating gives CASSLAHSTDTQYF.

This chain joins TRBV19 and TRBJ2-5; 9 bases are shared with TRBD1. The CDR3 covers 13 residues. CDR1 is LNHDA, CDR2 SQIVND, per germline (reference sequence). The trim removed 4 bases at V and 7 bases at J, leaving 4 bases unmatched. The CDR3 DNA is TGTGCCAGTAGTAGGGACAGGGAGGGGACCCAGTACTTC. Residues: CASSRDREGTQYF.

The V and J genes are TRBV27 and TRBJ2-7; 11 nucleotides line up with TRBD1. V lost 6 bases to trimming and J lost 2 bases; unmatched junction nucleotides: 6. The CDR3 loop spans 15 amino acids. Germline lookup yields CDR1 MNHEY and CDR2 SMNVEV (reference sequence). In DNA form, the CDR3 reads TGTGCCAGCAGAAAAGGGGACAGGGGGGCCTACGAGCAGTACTTC. It is translated as CASRKGDRGAYEQYF.

The rearrangement joins TRBV10-3 to TRBJ1-4; 8 bases agree with TRBD1. Germline CDR1 ENHRY, CDR2 SYGVKD. CDR3 length: 15 residues. The J segment lost 7 bases and the V segment lost 0 bases, leaving 4 bases of the junction unmatched. The CDR3 nucleotides read TGTGCCATCAGTGAGTCGACAGGGACAGGTGAAAAACTGTTTTTT. Translated, it gives CAISESTGTGEKLFF.